These T cell receptor beta chains were read from a single sample in a study of vaccination and CD4 T cells after COVID-19. TCRdb redid the calling of the PCR reads with MiXCR, one entry per CDR3 protein. Of about 17,000 distinct CDR3 sequences detected, 43% appear once; the ten largest clones hold 5.7%. These receptors are not linked to any known antigen. This specimen was CD4+ T cells from blood, cultured in vitro, taken before SARS-CoV-2 vaccination. Receptor source: a human donor who had recovered from COVID-19. Each CDR3 is given with its conserved first and last residue. D genes are given only for firm matches. Some rows mark clone size as missing; the rest say once, few, many or name a class of expanded clone.

CDR3 DNA,CDR3 protein,clone size,V gene,J gene,D gene,CDR3 length
TGTGCCAGCAGCTTAGCAGGGACTGGCTACACCTTC,CASSLAGTGYTF,-,TRBV11-2,TRBJ1-2,-,12
TGTGCCAGTAGTATGTCCGGGACCGGGGAGCTGTTTTTT,CASSMSGTGELFF,-,TRBV19,TRBJ2-2,-,13
TGTGCCAGCAGCTTAACAAGTACCACAGGGCAGCATTTT,CASSLTSTTGQHF,few,TRBV7-2,TRBJ1-5,-,13
TGCAGCGTTGAAGAGGGCTATGGCTACACCTTC,CSVEEGYGYTF,-,TRBV29-1,TRBJ1-2,-,11
TGTGCCAGCAGTCCAAGGACCGCGCAGGAGACCCAGTACTTC,CASSPRTAQETQYF,-,TRBV2,TRBJ2-5,-,14
TGTGCCAGCAGCCCGAGCCTGAGGGCTGTTAGCACAGATACGCAGTATTTT,CASSPSLRAVSTDTQYF,few,TRBV5-4,TRBJ2-3,-,17
TGTGCCAGCAGCTTACGGTACCCGGGACAGGGTACCTACGAGCAGTACTTC,CASSLRYPGQGTYEQYF,few,TRBV7-8,TRBJ2-7,TRBD1,17
TGTGCCAGCAGTGAAGACAGGGGCAGGGACTGGGTGGCTGAAGCTTTCTTT,CASSEDRGRDWVAEAFF,medium-sized,TRBV6-1,TRBJ1-1,TRBD1,17
TGTGCCAGCACCACCGGGACAGGGGTCCCTAGCACAGATACGCAGTATTTT,CASTTGTGVPSTDTQYF,-,TRBV7-9,TRBJ2-3,TRBD1,17
TGTGCCACCAGTGGCCCACGACTGAACTATGGCTACACCTTC,CATSGPRLNYGYTF,few,TRBV24-1,TRBJ1-2,-,14
TGTGCCAGCAGACAGGGACAGGGGAACACTGAAGCTTTCTTT,CASRQGQGNTEAFF,-,TRBV12-3/TRBV12-4,TRBJ1-1,TRBD1,14
TGTGCCAGCAGCTTAGACTACAGGGACTATGGCTACACCTTC,CASSLDYRDYGYTF,-,TRBV7-2,TRBJ1-2,-,14
TGTGCCAGCAGTTTAGTGCCCAGGTCGGAGCAGTACTTC,CASSLVPRSEQYF,-,TRBV27,TRBJ2-7,-,13
TGTGCCAGCAGTACAGGGTCCGGGGCCAACGTCCTGACTTTC,CASSTGSGANVLTF,-,TRBV25-1,TRBJ2-6,-,14
TGTGCCAGCAGCACGGACTTGGGCAGGGGAGAGACCCAGTACTTC,CASSTDLGRGETQYF,-,TRBV11-3,TRBJ2-5,-,15
TGTGCCAGTAGTATAGGGACAGGGTCCGGTGAGGAGACCCAGTACTTC,CASSIGTGSGEETQYF,-,TRBV19,TRBJ2-5,TRBD1,16
TGCAGTGCTAGGAGACTTATCGGGGGTGAAGCTTTCTTT,CSARRLIGGEAFF,-,TRBV20-1,TRBJ1-1,-,13
TGCGCCAGCAGATGGACTAGCGGGGCTGAGCAGTTCTTC,CASRWTSGAEQFF,-,TRBV10-2,TRBJ2-1,TRBD2,13
TGTGCCAGCACCCCGACGGTGGGCTCTGGAAACACCATATATTTT,CASTPTVGSGNTIYF,-,TRBV6-1,TRBJ1-3,-,15
TGTGCCAGCAGTTCCCCCGGGGACAGGAGGGCCAAAGAGACCCAGTACTTC,CASSSPGDRRAKETQYF,-,TRBV28,TRBJ2-5,TRBD1,17
TGTGCCAGCAGTGCCCGACACGCGACAGGTGTCTACGAGCAGTACTTC,CASSARHATGVYEQYF,-,TRBV27,TRBJ2-7,-,16
TGCAGTGCTACCATGACAGGGTCCGACACTGAAGCTTTCTTT,CSATMTGSDTEAFF,-,TRBV20-1,TRBJ1-1,TRBD1,14
TGTGCCAGCAGTGATAAGGGGGGCACAGATACGCAGTATTTT,CASSDKGGTDTQYF,few,TRBV6-1,TRBJ2-3,-,14